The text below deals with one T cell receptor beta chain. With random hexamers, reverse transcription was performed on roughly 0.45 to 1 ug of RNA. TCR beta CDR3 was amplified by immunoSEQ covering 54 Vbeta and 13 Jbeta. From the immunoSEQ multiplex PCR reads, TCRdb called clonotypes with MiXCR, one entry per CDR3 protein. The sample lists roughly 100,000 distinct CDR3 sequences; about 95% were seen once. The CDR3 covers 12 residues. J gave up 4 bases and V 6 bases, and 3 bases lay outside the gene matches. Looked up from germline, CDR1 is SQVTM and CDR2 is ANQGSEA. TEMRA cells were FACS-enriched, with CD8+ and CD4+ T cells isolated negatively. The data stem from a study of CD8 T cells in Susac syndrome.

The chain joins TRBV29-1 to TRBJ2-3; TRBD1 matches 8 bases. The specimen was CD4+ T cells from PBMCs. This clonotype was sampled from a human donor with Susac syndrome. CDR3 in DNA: TGCAGCGTCCTACAGGGGGCAGATACGCAGTATTTT. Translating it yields CSVLQGADTQYF.